Following are 17 T cell receptor beta chains from one sample sequenced in a study of cytomegalovirus exposure and HLA in healthy donors (dated by TCRdb to 2016 to 2017). Receptor amplification or capture employed the immunoSEQ multiplex PCR assay. For the multiplex PCR, a mixture combining 60 forward primers for TCR Vbeta segments and 13 reverse primers for TCR Jbeta segments was used. TCRdb retrieved this table from immuneACCESS and kept in-frame rearrangements only. Not all clones are present; in checked studies, unresolved V genes account for under half, and no reason is known for the remainder. The sample table lists 120,000 or so clones, nearly 80% of them with a count of one. Approximately 6% of the sample lies in the top ten. Sequencing used PBMCs. These receptors came from a woman between 40 and 55 years old in good health and CMV-seronegative.

V and J are TRBV7-2 and TRBJ1-3; D is perhaps TRBD1 (5 bases). Trimming took off 3 bases at V and 3 bases at J, with 12 bases between the two ends. The CDR3 is 15 amino acids. Germline V CDR1 and CDR2: SGHTA, FQGNSA. CDR3 bases: TGTGCCAGCAGCTTTCGAGGCAGGGATGGAAACACCATATATTTT. This gives the protein CASSFRGRDGNTIYF.

The chain carries TRBV28 and TRBJ1-4; D is undetermined. CDR1 MDHEN and CDR2 SYDVKM come from the germline V gene. CDR3 length: 13 residues. The V end lost 3 bases, the J end lost 7 bases, and 9 bases lay between the germline ends. CDR3 protein: CASSFLEAEKLFF. The CDR3 DNA reads TGTGCCAGCAGTTTTCTAGAGGCTGAAAAACTGTTTTTT.

This clone came up once. The chain joins TRBV4-2 to TRBJ2-7, with D possibly matching TRBD1 (6 bases). Trimming shortened V by 0 bases and J by 2 bases, and 11 bases separated the two germline ends. Looked up from germline, CDR1 is LGHNA and CDR2 is YNFKEQ. The CDR3 runs to 15 residues. CDR3 amino acids: CASSQEGAGPYEQYF. Written as DNA, the CDR3 is TGTGCCAGCAGCCAAGAGGGGGCCGGACCCTACGAGCAGTACTTC.

V usage is TRBV29-1 and J usage is TRBJ2-5; 7 bases agree with TRBD1. V dropped 2 bases and J dropped 2; count of bases not matched to a gene: 5. Germline values: CDR1 SQVTM, CDR2 ANQGSEA. The CDR3 loop spans 14 amino acids. The CDR3 DNA reads TGCAGCGTTGAAAAGGGACAGCTTCAAGAGACCCAGTACTTC. This encodes CSVEKGQLQETQYF.

The genes are TRBV18 and TRBJ2-3, with D uncertain. Germline CDR1 and CDR2: KGHSH and LQKENI. This CDR3 has 15 amino acids. Deletions cut 3 bases from V and 2 bases from J, with 12 bases between. The CDR3 sequence: CASSPPGPFTDTQYF. CDR3 nucleotides: TGTGCCAGCTCACCCCCAGGCCCTTTCACAGATACGCAGTATTTT.

The V gene is TRBV4-1, the J gene TRBJ2-7; TRBD1 agrees at 8 bases. CDR1 is MGHRA and CDR2 is YSYEKL in the germline V gene. The length of the CDR3 is 15 residues. J was trimmed by 2 bases and V by 4 bases; bases with no gene match: 7. CDR3 DNA: TGCGCCAGCAGCCCTCATGACAGGGGAACCTACGAGCAGTACTTC. This translates into CASSPHDRGTYEQYF.

The genes are TRBV7-9 and TRBJ2-7; 14 bases map to TRBD2. Germline assignment: CDR1 SEHNR and CDR2 FQNEAQ (reference sequence). The CDR3 contains 19 residues. Germline trimming cut 3 bases from V and 4 bases from J; bases unmatched to any gene: 14. The CDR3 spells CASSFGTSGSLPPTYEQYF. In DNA, the CDR3 is TGTGCCAGCAGCTTTGGGACTAGCGGGAGTCTACCCCCTACGTACGAGCAGTACTTC.

This clone has only a few counts. The chain joins TRBV7-2 to TRBJ2-5; D perhaps matches TRBD1 (6 bases). The CDR3 sequence is 14 residues long. CDR1 is SGHTA, CDR2 FQGNSA, per germline. Trimming removed 6 bases at V and 2 bases at J, with 13 bases between. The CDR3 region has the DNA TGTGCCAGCAGACTATACAGGGTTCAAGAGACCCAGTACTTC. Encoded protein: CASRLYRVQETQYF. Looking up the rest from reference TRBV7-2 and TRBJ2-5 gives the full variable domain: GAGVSQSPSNKVTEKGKDVELRCDPISGHTALYWYRQSLGQGLEFLIYFQGNSAPDKSGLPSDRFSAERTGGSVSTLTIQRTQQEDSAVYLCASRLYRVQETQYFGPGTRLLVL.

V gene TRBV4-1 combines with J gene TRBJ2-1; 9 bases line up with TRBD2. The CDR3 is made up of 15 amino acids. Germline CDR1 and CDR2: MGHRA and YSYEKL. V was clipped by 0 bases and J by 7 bases; unmatched bases: 4. The CDR3 sequence: CASSQDSGSGNEQFF. Here the CDR3 DNA reads TGCGCCAGCAGCCAAGATAGCGGGAGTGGAAATGAGCAGTTCTTC.

This chain uses TRBV9 with TRBJ2-7; 7 bases match TRBD2. Germline lookup yields CDR1 SGDLS and CDR2 YYNGEE. Germline trimming cut 0 bases from V and 0 bases from J; bases unmatched to any gene: 3. This CDR3 has 15 residues. CDR3 sequence (DNA): TGTGCCAGCAGCGTAGAGGCGGGGGACTCCTACGAGCAGTACTTC. This gives the protein CASSVEAGDSYEQYF.

The rearrangement uses TRBV5-4 and TRBJ2-1; D remains unclear. CDR1 and CDR2 from the germline V gene are SGHNT and YYREEE (reference sequence). This CDR3 has 11 amino acids. Trimming shortened V by 8 bases and J by 7 bases, and 10 bases separated the two germline ends. The CDR3 sequence: CASYGWNEQFF. The CDR3 coding sequence is TGTGCCAGTTACGGGTGGAATGAGCAGTTCTTC.

The V and J genes are TRBV29-1 and TRBJ2-3; maybe TRBD1 (5 bases). The V gene's germline CDR1 is SQVTM and CDR2 ANQGSEA. The CDR3 is 17 residues long. V was cut by 1 base and J by 6 bases, with 23 bases left in between. CDR3 loop: CSVEGSGHLSRRDTQYF. CDR3 coding DNA: TGCAGCGTTGAAGGGAGTGGACACCTCTCTAGGCGCGATACGCAGTATTTT.

The rearrangement joins TRBV11-3 to TRBJ2-1, with a possible D match to TRBD2 (6 bases). The germline V gene has CDR1 SGHNT and CDR2 YENEEA. The CDR3 runs 14 residues. V lost 5 bases to trimming and J lost 5 bases, with 13 bases between them. The CDR3 sequence: CASSQSGRNNEQFF. CDR3 DNA sequence: TGTGCCAGCAGCCAGTCCGGGAGAAACAATGAGCAGTTCTTC. Together with reference TRBV11-3 and TRBJ2-1, the CDR3 gives the full variable domain: EAGVVQSPRYKIIEKKQPVAFWCNPISGHNTLYWYLQNLGQGPELLIRYENEEAVDDSQLPKDRFSAERLKGVDSTLKIQPAELGDSAVYLCASSQSGRNNEQFFGPGTRLTVL.

V usage is TRBV7-2 and J usage is TRBJ1-2; the D is unclear. Germline CDR1 SGHTA, CDR2 FQGNSA. Trimming removed 0 bases at V and 2 bases at J, with 7 bases between. This CDR3 has 14 amino acids. This CDR3 is CASSLAGRNYGYTF. Here the CDR3 DNA reads TGTGCCAGCAGCTTAGCGGGCAGGAACTATGGCTACACCTTC.

The rearrangement joins TRBV19 to TRBJ2-2; D possibly corresponds to TRBD2 (6 bases). Germline V lookup: CDR1 LNHDA, CDR2 SQIVND (reference sequence). The CDR3 has 14 amino acids. Trimming removed 5 bases at V and 7 bases at J, with 14 bases between. CDR3: CASSGTDSIGELFF. The DNA for the CDR3 is TGTGCCAGTAGTGGGACTGATTCGATCGGGGAGCTGTTTTTT. The full variable domain, completed using reference TRBV19 and TRBJ2-2, is DGGITQSPKYLFRKEGQNVTLSCEQNLNHDAMYWYRQDPGQGLRLIYYSQIVNDFQKGDIAEGYSVSREKKESFPLTVTSAQKNPTAFYLCASSGTDSIGELFFGEGSRLTVL.

DNA of the CDR3: TGTGCCAGCAGTCTTAGACAGGGGAACACTGAAGCTTTCTTT. This gives the protein CASSLRQGNTEAFF. J is TRBJ1-1 and V is TRBV27; TRBD1 matches at 7 bases. This CDR3 comprises 14 residues. Germline assignment: CDR1 MNHEY and CDR2 SMNVEV (reference sequence). Germline trimming cut 5 bases from V and 1 base from J; bases unmatched to any gene: 4.

Remarks on this clone: The CDR3 end shows no conserved phenylalanine or tryptophan, and so a read error is likely. This sequence joins TRBV10-2 and TRBJ2-7; 8 bases agree with TRBD1. The V gene end was trimmed by 2 bases and the J gene end by 3 bases; junction bases not matched to a gene: 12. In germline, CDR1 is WSHSY, CDR2 SAAADI. The CDR3 extends over 17 amino acids. The CDR3 nucleotides read TGCGCCAGCAGTGAGGGCGCCCGGGGAACAGGGGGCTACGAGCAGTACTGC. This gives the protein CASSEGARGTGGYEQYC.